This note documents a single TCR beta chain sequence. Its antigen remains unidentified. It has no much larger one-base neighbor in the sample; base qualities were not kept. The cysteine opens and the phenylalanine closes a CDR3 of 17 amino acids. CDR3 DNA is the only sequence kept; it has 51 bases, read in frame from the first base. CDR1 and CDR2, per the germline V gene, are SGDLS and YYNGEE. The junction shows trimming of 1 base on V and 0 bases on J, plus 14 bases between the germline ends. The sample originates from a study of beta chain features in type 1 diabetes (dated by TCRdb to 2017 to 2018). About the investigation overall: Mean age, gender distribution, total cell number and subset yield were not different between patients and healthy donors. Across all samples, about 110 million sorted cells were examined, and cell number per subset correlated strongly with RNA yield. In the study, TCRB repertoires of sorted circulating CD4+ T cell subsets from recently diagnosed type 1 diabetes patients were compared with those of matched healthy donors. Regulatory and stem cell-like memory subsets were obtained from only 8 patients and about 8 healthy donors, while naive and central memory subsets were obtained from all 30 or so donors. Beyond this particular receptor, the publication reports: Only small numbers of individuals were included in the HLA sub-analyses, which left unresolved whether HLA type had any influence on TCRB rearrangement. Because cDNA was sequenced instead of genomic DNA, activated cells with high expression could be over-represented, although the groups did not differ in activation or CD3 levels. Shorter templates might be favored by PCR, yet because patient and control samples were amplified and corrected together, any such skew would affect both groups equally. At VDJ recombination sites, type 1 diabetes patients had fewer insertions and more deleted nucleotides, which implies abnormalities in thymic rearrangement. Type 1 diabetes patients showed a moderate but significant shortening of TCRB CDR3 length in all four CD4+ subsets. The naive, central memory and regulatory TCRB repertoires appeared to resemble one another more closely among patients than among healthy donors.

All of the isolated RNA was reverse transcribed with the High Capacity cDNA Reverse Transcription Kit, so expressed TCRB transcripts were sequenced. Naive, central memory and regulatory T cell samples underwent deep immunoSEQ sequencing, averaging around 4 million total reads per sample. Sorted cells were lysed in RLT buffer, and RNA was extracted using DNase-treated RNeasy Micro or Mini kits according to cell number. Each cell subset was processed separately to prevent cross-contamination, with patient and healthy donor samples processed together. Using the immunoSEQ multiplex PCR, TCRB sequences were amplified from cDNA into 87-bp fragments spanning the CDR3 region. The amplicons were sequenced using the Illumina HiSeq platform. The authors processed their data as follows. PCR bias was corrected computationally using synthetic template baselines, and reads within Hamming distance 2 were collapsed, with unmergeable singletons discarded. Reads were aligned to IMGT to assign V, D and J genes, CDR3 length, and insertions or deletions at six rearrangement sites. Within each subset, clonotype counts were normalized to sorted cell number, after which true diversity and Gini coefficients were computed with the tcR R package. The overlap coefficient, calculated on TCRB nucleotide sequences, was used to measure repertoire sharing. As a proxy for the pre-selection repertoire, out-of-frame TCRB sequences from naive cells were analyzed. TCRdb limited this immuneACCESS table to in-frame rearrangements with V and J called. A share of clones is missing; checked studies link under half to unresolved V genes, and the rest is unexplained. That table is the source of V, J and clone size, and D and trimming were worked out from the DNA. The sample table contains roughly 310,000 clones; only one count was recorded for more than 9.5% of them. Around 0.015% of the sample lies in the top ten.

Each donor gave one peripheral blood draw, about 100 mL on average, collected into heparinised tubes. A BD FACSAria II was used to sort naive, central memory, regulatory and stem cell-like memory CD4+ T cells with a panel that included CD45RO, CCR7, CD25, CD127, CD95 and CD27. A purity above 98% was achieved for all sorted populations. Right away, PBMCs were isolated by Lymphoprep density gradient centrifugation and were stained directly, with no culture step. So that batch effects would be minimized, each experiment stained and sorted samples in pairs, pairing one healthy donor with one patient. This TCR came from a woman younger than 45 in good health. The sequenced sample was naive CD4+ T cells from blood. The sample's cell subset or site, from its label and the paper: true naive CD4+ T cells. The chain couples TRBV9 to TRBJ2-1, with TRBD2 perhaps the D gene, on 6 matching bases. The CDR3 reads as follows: CASSVIAAYSSYNEQFF. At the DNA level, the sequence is TGTGCCAGCAGCGTAATAGCGGCATACAGCTCCTACAATGAGCAGTTCTTC.